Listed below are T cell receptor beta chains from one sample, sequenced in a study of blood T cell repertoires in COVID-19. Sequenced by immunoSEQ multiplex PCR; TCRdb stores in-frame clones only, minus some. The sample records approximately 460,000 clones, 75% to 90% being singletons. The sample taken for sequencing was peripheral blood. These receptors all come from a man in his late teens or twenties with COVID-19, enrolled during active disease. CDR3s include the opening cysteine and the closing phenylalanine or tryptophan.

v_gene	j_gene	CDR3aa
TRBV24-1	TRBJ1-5	CATSDPRGGDNQPQHF
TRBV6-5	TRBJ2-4	CASRLYGVAKNIQYF
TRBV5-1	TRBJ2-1	CASSFGASGSNEQFF
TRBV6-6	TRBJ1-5	CASSYGGGTQPQHF
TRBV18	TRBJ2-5	CASSTFYGDQETQYF
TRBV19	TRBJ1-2	CASSIGQGGVDGYTF
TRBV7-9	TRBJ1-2	CASSPGDNYGYTF
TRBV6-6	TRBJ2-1	CASRVAGDLYNEQFF
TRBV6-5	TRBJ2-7	CASSYSTPEAQYF
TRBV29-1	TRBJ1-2	CSVVGLRQGYGYTF
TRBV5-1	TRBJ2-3	CASSAGVGTDTQYF
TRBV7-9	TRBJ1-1	CASSLGRGNTEAFF
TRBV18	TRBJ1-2	CASSPWTGSYGYTF
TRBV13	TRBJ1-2	CASSTAPGGGYTF
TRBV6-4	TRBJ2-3	CASSDSEVAGGDTQYF
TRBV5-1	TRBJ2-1	CASSFDRFYNEQFF
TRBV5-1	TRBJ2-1	CASRWEYPYNEQFF
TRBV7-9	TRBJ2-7	CASSLVGEKQYF
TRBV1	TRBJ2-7	CTSSRGTSCSEQYF
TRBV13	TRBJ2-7	CASSRGAGTYEQYF
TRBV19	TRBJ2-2	CASTQLQGAPGELFF
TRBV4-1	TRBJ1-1	CASSQDISLNTEAFF
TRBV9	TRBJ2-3	CASSVGLVGGVVDTQYF
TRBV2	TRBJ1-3	CASQSSGNTIYF
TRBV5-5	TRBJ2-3	CASSFVPGSDTQYF
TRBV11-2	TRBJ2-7	CASSLRLAGDEQYF
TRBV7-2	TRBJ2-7	CASSLLTSGGLLTYEQYF
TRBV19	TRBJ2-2	CASSPRDSWELFF
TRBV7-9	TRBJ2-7	CASSLGKAGGFLSYEQYF
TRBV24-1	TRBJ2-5	CATSPGQGVPQETQYF
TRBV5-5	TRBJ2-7	CASSLGELEQYF
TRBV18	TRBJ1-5	CASSPETGSNQPQHF
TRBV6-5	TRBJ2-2	CASSLGTSNTGELFF
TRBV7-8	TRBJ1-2	CASSGGLNYGYTF
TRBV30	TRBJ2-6	CAWSMEVSGANVLTF
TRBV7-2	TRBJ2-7	CASSLDWDTSYEQYF
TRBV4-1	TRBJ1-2	CASSPSGTLYGYTF
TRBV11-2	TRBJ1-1	CASSSTWTGGRNTEAFF
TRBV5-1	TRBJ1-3	CASSLDNRYSGNTIYF
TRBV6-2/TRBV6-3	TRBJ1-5	CASSYSRWRGPRNQPQHF
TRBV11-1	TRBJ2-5	CASVRGQGRQETQYF
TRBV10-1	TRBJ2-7	CASSESGDSSYEQYF
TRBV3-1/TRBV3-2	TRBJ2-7	CASSQERVRSYEQYF
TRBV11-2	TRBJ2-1	CASSLGLAEYNEQFF
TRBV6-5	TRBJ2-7	CASSQGLAGGEQYF
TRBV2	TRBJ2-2	CASSDRGIGELFF
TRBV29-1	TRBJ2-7	CSARPGGLYEQYF
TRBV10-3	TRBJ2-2	CAIRTVDNTGELFF
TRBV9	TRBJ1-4	CASSPTGVLNEKLFF